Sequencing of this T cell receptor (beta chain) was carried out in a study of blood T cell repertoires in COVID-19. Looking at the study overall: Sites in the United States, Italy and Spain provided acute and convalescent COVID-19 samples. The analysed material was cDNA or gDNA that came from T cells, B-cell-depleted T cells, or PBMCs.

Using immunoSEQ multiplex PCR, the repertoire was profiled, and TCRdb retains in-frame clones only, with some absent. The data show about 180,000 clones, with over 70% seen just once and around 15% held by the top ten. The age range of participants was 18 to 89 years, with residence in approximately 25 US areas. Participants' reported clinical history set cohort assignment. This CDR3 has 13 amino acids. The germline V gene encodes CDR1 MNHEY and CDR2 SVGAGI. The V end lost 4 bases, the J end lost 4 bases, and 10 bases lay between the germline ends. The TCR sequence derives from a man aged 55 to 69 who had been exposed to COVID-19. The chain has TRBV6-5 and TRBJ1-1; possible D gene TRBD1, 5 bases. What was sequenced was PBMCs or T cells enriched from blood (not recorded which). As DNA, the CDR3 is TGTGCCAGCAGTTCCCCCGGGGGCACTGAAGCTTTCTTT. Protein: CASSSPGGTEAFF.